A selection of T cell receptor beta chains follows, all from one sample in a study of blood T cells in healthy people across ages. MiXCR, applied by TCRdb to the 5' RACE reads, yields one record per CDR3 protein. Altogether 1.5 million to 1.8 million distinct CDR3 sequences are present, 35% to 45% being singletons, with the ten largest covering approximately 4.1%. Sequencing was performed on blood. The receptor set was obtained from a woman between 18 and 30 years old in good health. Both conserved end residues are part of each CDR3. D genes are given only for firm matches. Not all rows give a size; the values are once, few, many and, for expanded clones, a class.

TRBJ1-1 | NA | NA | TRBV29-1 | TGCAGCGTTGAGATAGAGGAAGCTTTCTTT | CSVEIEEAFF
TRBJ2-6 | NA | few | TRBV20-1 | TGCAGTGCCCTCCAACCTGGGGCCAACGTCCTGACTTTC | CSALQPGANVLTF
TRBJ2-1 | TRBD2 | NA | TRBV20-1 | TGCAGTTCTAGCTCCGAGGGCGGGAGGGTGTCCCTCTACAATGAGCAGTTCTTC | CSSSSEGGRVSLYNEQFF
TRBJ2-7 | NA | NA | TRBV29-1 | TGCAGCGTTCAGGTCCATGCCTACGAGCAGTACTTC | CSVQVHAYEQYF
TRBJ2-1 | NA | few | TRBV27 | TGTGCCAGCGCGGTCAGGGTAGCCTACAATGAGCAGTTCTTC | CASAVRVAYNEQFF
TRBJ1-4 | NA | few | TRBV20-1 | TGCAGTGCTTTACGGGACATTAATGAAAAACTGTTTTTT | CSALRDINEKLFF
TRBJ2-1 | TRBD2 | NA | TRBV28 | TGTGCCAGCAGTTTTCGGACTAGCGGGAGGGCCCGCTCCTACAATGAGCAGTTCTTC | CASSFRTSGRARSYNEQFF
TRBJ1-6 | NA | NA | TRBV7-6 | TGTGCCAGCAGCTTAGTTAGGTCACCCCTCCACTTT | CASSLVRSPLHF
TRBJ2-5 | NA | NA | TRBV14 | TGTGCCAGCAGCCAAGGACTAGAGCTACTAAAAGAGACCCAGTACTTC | CASSQGLELLKETQYF
TRBJ2-1 | TRBD2 | NA | TRBV20-1 | TGCAGTGCTCAGAATAGCGGGGGGATCAATGAGCAGTTCTTC | CSAQNSGGINEQFF
TRBJ2-3 | NA | NA | TRBV6-6 | TGTGCCAGCAGTGCAGACAGTCTTCTTGAGCAGTATTTT | CASSADSLLEQYF
TRBJ2-7 | NA | NA | TRBV7-2 | TGTGCCAGCAGCTTCTTGGTCCACGAGCAGTACTTC | CASSFLVHEQYF
TRBJ2-1 | NA | NA | TRBV5-1 | TGCGCCAGCGCAGGGTCCCAGAACAATGAGCAGTTCTTC | CASAGSQNNEQFF
TRBJ1-2 | TRBD1 | NA | TRBV5-1 | TGCGCCAGCAGCTCCGGGACAGGGGGCTTCTATGGCTACACCTTC | CASSSGTGGFYGYTF
TRBJ2-1 | TRBD2 | few | TRBV4-3 | TGCGCCAGCAGCCAGACTAGCGGGGCAAACAATGAGCAGTTCTTC | CASSQTSGANNEQFF